The 9 T cell receptor beta chains below all came from one sample that was sequenced in a study of shared T cell receptors in the human thymus. Libraries were prepared by immunoSEQ multiplex PCR; TCRdb keeps only in-frame clonotypes and omits some of them. The sample holds about 500,000 clones, 78% seen once. These data are also associated with another study on human thymus T cells.

Input material: thymocytes. All receptors come from a boy younger than two with a congenital heart defect.

The chain uses TRBV2 and TRBJ2-2; 7 nucleotides agree with TRBD2. The CDR3 totals 12 residues. CDR1 SNHLY and CDR2 FYNNEI come from the germline V gene. V trimming: 9 bases; J trimming: 8 bases; junction bases outside the gene matches: 6. The CDR3 DNA is TGTGCCAGTCGTCGGGGAGGGGGGGAGCTGTTTTTT. Its protein is CASRRGGGELFF.

V and J are TRBV4-1 and TRBJ2-7, with D possibly being TRBD1 (7 bases). The germline V gene has CDR1 MGHRA and CDR2 YSYEKL. This CDR3 comprises 15 residues. Trimming pared 0 bases from V and 6 bases from J, leaving 15 bases between. In DNA, the CDR3 is TGCGCCAGCAGCCAAGATCCGGCAGGGGGGTCCGAGCAGTACTTC. This sequence encodes CASSQDPAGGSEQYF.

This clone was recorded a few times. The chain couples TRBV29-1 to TRBJ1-1, with D tentatively TRBD1 (5 bases). The ends were cut back, 4 bases at V and 7 bases at J, with 16 bases in the middle. This CDR3 contains 13 residues. The germline V gene encodes CDR1 SQVTM and CDR2 ANQGSEA. CDR3 protein: CSVVAFRGIEAFF. In nucleotides, the CDR3 is TGCAGCGTTGTAGCGTTTCGGGGGATTGAAGCTTTCTTT. The whole variable domain, filled in from reference TRBV29-1 and TRBJ1-1, reads SAVISQKPSRDICQRGTSLTIQCQVDSQVTMMFWYRQQPGQSLTLIATANQGSEATYESGFVIDKFPISRPNLTFSTLTVSNMSPEDSSIYLCSVVAFRGIEAFFGQGTRLTVV.

The chain employs TRBV29-1 and TRBJ2-7; the match to TRBD2 covers 14 bases. The junction had 13 bases not matched to a gene; V was cut back by 6 bases and J by 6 bases. Looked up from germline, CDR1 is SQVTM and CDR2 is ANQGSEA. CDR3 length: 16 amino acids. DNA of the CDR3: TGCAGCGTAGGGAGACTAGCGGGGGGGATCGCATCCGAGCAGTACTTC. This codes for CSVGRLAGGIASEQYF.

This chain connects TRBV19 to TRBJ2-7; a weak D match, TRBD2 (6 bases). This CDR3 contains 14 residues. Trimming pared 3 bases from V and 6 bases from J, leaving 15 bases between. CDR1 and CDR2 (germline): LNHDA, SQIVND (reference sequence). CDR3 protein: CASSIGPNGGEQYF. The CDR3 region has the DNA TGTGCCAGTAGTATCGGACCCAACGGGGGCGAGCAGTACTTC.

V and J are TRBV28 and TRBJ2-6, with TRBD1 as a possible D gene (6 bases). This CDR3 spans 18 amino acids. Germline V gives CDR1 MDHEN, CDR2 SYDVKM. The ends were cut back, 6 bases at V and 2 bases at J, with 20 bases in the middle. The CDR3 DNA reads TGTGCCAGCAGAAAGAAAACAGGGAGACTCCCTGGGGCCAACGTCCTGACTTTC. This encodes CASRKKTGRLPGANVLTF.

The chain employs TRBV30 and TRBJ2-1; 11 nucleotides agree with TRBD2. Germline-derived CDR1 and CDR2 are GTSNPN and SVGIG (reference sequence). The J segment lost 0 bases and the V segment lost 1 base, leaving 11 bases of the junction unmatched. This CDR3 spans 19 amino acids. CDR3 sequence: CAWSELVAGGLSSYNEQFF. In DNA form, the CDR3 reads TGTGCCTGGAGTGAGCTCGTAGCGGGAGGGCTCAGCTCCTACAATGAGCAGTTCTTC.

In its sample, this clone was seen a few times. The chain carries TRBV7-9 and TRBJ2-7, with D uncertain. Germline V gives CDR1 SEHNR, CDR2 FQNEAQ (reference sequence). Trimming left V 6 bases short and J 4 bases short, with 16 bases between. The CDR3 consists of 14 residues. Written as DNA, the CDR3 is TGTGCCAGCAGAACGATGTCCCCCGGGTACGAGCAGTACTTC. Protein: CASRTMSPGYEQYF.

This sequence joins TRBV4-2 and TRBJ2-5, with a tentative D call TRBD2 (6 bases). V was clipped by 3 bases and J by 5 bases, with 19 bases between them. The CDR3 spans 16 residues. From germline, CDR1 is LGHNA and CDR2 YNFKEQ. The chain's CDR3 is CASSQKAGGLEETQYF. The CDR3 nucleotides are TGTGCCAGCAGCCAGAAAGCGGGTGGGTTAGAGGAGACCCAGTACTTC.